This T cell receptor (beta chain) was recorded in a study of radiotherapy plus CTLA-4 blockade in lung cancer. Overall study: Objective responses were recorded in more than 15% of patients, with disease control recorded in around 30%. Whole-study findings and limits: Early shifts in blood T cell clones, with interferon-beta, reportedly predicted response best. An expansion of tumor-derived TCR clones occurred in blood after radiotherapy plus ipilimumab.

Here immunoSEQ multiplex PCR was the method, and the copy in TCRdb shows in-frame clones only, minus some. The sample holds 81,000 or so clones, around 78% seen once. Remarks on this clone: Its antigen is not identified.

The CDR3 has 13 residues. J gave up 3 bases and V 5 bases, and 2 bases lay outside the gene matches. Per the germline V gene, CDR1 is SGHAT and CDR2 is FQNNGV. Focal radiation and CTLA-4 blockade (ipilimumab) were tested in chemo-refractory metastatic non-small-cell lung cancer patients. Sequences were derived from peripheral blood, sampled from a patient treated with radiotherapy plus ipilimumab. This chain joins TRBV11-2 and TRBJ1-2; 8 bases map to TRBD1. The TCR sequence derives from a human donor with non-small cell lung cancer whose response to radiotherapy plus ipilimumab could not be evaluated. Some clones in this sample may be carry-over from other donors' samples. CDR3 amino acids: CASSPTGDYGYTF. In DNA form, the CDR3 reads TGTGCCAGCAGCCCGACAGGGGACTATGGCTACACCTTC. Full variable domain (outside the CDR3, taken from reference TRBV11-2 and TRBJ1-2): EAGVAQSPRYKIIEKRQSVAFWCNPISGHATLYWYQQILGQGPKLLIQFQNNGVVDDSQLPKDRFSAERLKGVDSTLKIQPAKLEDSAVYLCASSPTGDYGYTFGSGTRLTVV.